This T cell receptor (beta chain) comes out of a study of T cell repertoires in cytomegalovirus infection (dated by TCRdb to between 2018 and 2020). General notes on the study: The peptide stimulations were aimed at well-studied HLA-B-restricted epitopes as well as recently identified HLA-C-restricted CMV epitopes, whose presentation resists viral immunomodulation. Donor HLA type was relevant to the analysis, because carriage of CMV infection together with the matching HLA type was indicated by public TCR beta signatures.

Sequencing relied on an Illumina HiSeq 1500. Using fastp trimming at Q25 and MiXCR clonotype assembly, TCRdb reanalyzed the public sequencing data and kept in-frame beta chains. Rows with one shared CDR3 protein collapse into an entry with the most common genes and DNA. Recorded for this sample are approximately 1,000,000 distinct CDR3 sequences; approximately 30% of them occurred a single time. In total, the top ten clones hold 13% of the sample. Per the publication, the treatment or condition label means: in vitro stimulation with specific CMV peptide epitopes to enrich CMV-specific T cells. The research as a whole found: The ex vivo response was dominated by HLA-C-restricted CMV-specific TCR beta clonotypes, which also provided the single most frequent clonotype in two of eight donors. In both this cohort and an independent roughly 350-donor cohort, the cumulative frequency of public TCR beta family members distinguished carriers of CMV infection plus the relevant HLA type.

Comments on this clonotype: Its antigen target is currently unknown. The input lacks base qualities; no much larger clone sits a single base away.

The germline V gene supplies CDR1 MDHEN and CDR2 SYDVKM. Inclusive of the bounding cysteine and phenylalanine, the CDR3 is 19 residues long. Kept here is only the CDR3 DNA, which spans 57 bases and is read in frame from base 1. The germline V and J ends show losses of 3 bases and 6 bases respectively, and no gene match explains 17 bases of the junction. The receptor was derived from a human donor in good health (CMV status not recorded). Some clones in this sample may be carry-over from other donors' samples. The sequenced sample was cultured CD8+ T cells from PBMCs, obtained from culture after CMV antigen stimulation. The chain uses TRBV28 and TRBJ2-1; 10 central nucleotides agree with TRBD1. CDR3 protein: CASSFPRDRGQILGNEQFF. The bases read TGTGCCAGCAGTTTCCCCAGGGACAGGGGTCAAATTTTGGGCAATGAGCAGTTCTTC.